This T cell receptor (beta chain) originates from a study of T cell clusters in autoimmune cytopenias. As for this clonotype: Its matching antigen is unknown.

Multiplex touch-down PCR amplified TRB using TRB-A and TRB-B pools in one tube. TCRdb reprocessed the multiplex PCR reads and keeps a single row for each CDR3 protein, giving no DNA. The sample includes roughly 8,000 distinct CDR3 sequences. Broader study findings: Active autoimmune hepatitis patients had roughly 3-fold fewer exclusive TRB clusters than healthy donors. The T cell clusters came from computational analysis alone and lack functional validation. Physiological T cell clusters of healthy donors were apparently absent in primary autoimmune cytopenia patients.

The germline V gene encodes CDR1 KGHSH and CDR2 LQKENI. This CDR3 has 15 residues. Each sample's input was 250 ng genomic DNA, roughly 38,000 genome equivalents. The sequenced sample consisted of peripheral blood. J is TRBJ1-1 and V is TRBV18; the TCRdb call, TRBD1, lacks DNA for checking. The source of this sequence is a human donor with an autoimmune cytopenia or autoimmune hepatitis (not recorded which). The CDR3 sequence: CASSSPAGGSTEAFF.